The clone carrying this T cell receptor beta chain has a handful of counts. What it recognizes is unknown. Unmatched junction bases numbered 4, after V lost 2 bases and J lost 3 bases. Germline lookup yields CDR1 SGHTA and CDR2 FQGNSA. The CDR3 runs 15 residues. Time point denoted: week 23, last vaccination. Mutant IDH1 20-mer peptide, at 300 ug, made up each vaccine dose, with topical imiquimod. This specimen comes from a study of a mutant IDH1 vaccine in newly diagnosed glioma. The assay was immunoSEQ multiplex PCR, and TCRdb's table has in-frame clones only and misses some. This table has tens of thousands of clones, 80% to 90% appearing once.

The source material was PBMCs, sampled from a glioma patient whose treatment included an IDH1 peptide vaccine. The V gene is TRBV7-2, the J gene TRBJ2-7; 10 nucleotides agree with TRBD1. The source of this sequence is a man in his forties with glioma. As DNA, the CDR3 is TGTGCCAGCAGCTTAATGACAGGGGGCATCTACGAGCAGTACTTC. It yields the protein CASSLMTGGIYEQYF.